The 10 T cell receptor beta chains in this list originate from one sample, sequenced in a study of cytomegalovirus exposure and HLA in healthy donors. The study ran its PCR with 60 Vbeta and 13 Jbeta primers. Assay: immunoSEQ multiplex PCR; the TCRdb copy retains only in-frame clones and omits some. Among tens of thousands of clones listed, around 80% were seen once. The sample was PBMCs. These receptors all stem from a woman aged 25 to 39 in good health and CMV-seronegative.

The rearrangement links TRBV7-9 to TRBJ2-3; D unclear. The length of the CDR3 is 16 residues. Deletions cut 3 bases from V and 2 bases from J, with 15 bases between. Looked up from germline, CDR1 is SEHNR and CDR2 is FQNEAQ (reference sequence). This chain's CDR3 is CASSFTPGKNTDTQYF. The CDR3 DNA reads TGTGCCAGCAGCTTTACTCCAGGAAAGAACACAGATACGCAGTATTTT.

The V call is TRBV19, the J call TRBJ2-3, with 10 bases lining up with TRBD2. The germline CDR1 and CDR2 sequences are LNHDA and SQIVND (reference sequence). The CDR3 is 15 amino acids. V trimming: 6 bases; J trimming: 2 bases; junction bases outside the gene matches: 5. CDR3 nucleotide sequence: TGTGCCAGTAGACTAGCGGGGAAAGCCACAGATACGCAGTATTTT. Translating it yields CASRLAGKATDTQYF.

Only a few counts were recorded for this clone. The chain couples TRBV5-1 to TRBJ1-5, with 9 bases fitting TRBD1. V lost 4 bases and J lost 5; bases outside the gene matches: 7. The CDR3 is made up of 15 amino acids. Per germline, CDR1 SGHRS and CDR2 YFSETQ. The CDR3 spells CASSPGTGYDQPQHF. The CDR3 DNA follows: TGCGCCAGCAGCCCCGGGACAGGGTATGATCAGCCCCAGCATTTT.

This chain joins TRBV5-1 and TRBJ1-5, with no clear D. CDR1 is SGHRS and CDR2 is YFSETQ in the germline V gene. V was pared by 0 bases and J by 3 bases, with 7 bases between. The CDR3 consists of 14 residues. CDR3: CASSLGENNQPQHF. Here the CDR3 DNA reads TGCGCCAGCAGCTTGGGGGAGAACAATCAGCCCCAGCATTTT.

V and J are TRBV30 and TRBJ1-5; D gene uncertain. Trimming left V 4 bases short and J 4 bases short, with 11 bases between. This CDR3 comprises 13 residues. The germline gives CDR1 GTSNPN, CDR2 SVGIG (reference sequence). CDR3 nucleotide sequence: TGTGCCTGGAACCAACAGATAAATCAGCCCCAGCATTTT. Protein: CAWNQQINQPQHF.

This clone was observed once. The J gene is TRBJ1-2, the V gene TRBV7-9, with 7 bases identical to TRBD1. CDR1 is SEHNR, CDR2 FQNEAQ, per germline (reference sequence). J gave up 5 bases and V 10 bases, and 10 bases lay outside the gene matches. CDR3 size: 13 residues. The CDR3 here is CAIGQAVGYGYTF. DNA of the CDR3: TGTGCCATCGGACAGGCAGTAGGGTATGGCTACACCTTC.

The V and J genes are TRBV7-2 and TRBJ1-1, with D perhaps TRBD1 (5 bases). The CDR3 extends over 13 amino acids. Germline V gives CDR1 SGHTA, CDR2 FQGNSA. V lost 5 bases, J lost 0 bases, and 7 bases lay in between. The CDR3, as DNA: TGTGCCAGCAGCAGACAGATGAACACTGAAGCTTTCTTT. Its protein is CASSRQMNTEAFF.

A remark on this clone: The sample has other DNA sequences that encode this CDR3 too. The genes are TRBV18 and TRBJ2-6; TRBD1 is a possible D gene (6 bases). CDR3 length: 18 amino acids. V lost 0 bases, J lost 0 bases, and 12 bases lay in between. In germline, CDR1 is KGHSH, CDR2 LQKENI. CDR3 sequence reads: CASSPPGHPSSGANVLTF. The CDR3 DNA reads TGTGCCAGCTCACCACCGGGACACCCTAGCTCTGGGGCCAACGTCCTGACTTTC.

This chain joins TRBV2 and TRBJ2-1; D not resolved. Germline loops: CDR1 SNHLY, CDR2 FYNNEI. V shed 5 bases and J shed 0 bases, with 11 bases lying between them. The CDR3 length is 15 residues. CDR3 residues: CASSWAPSSYNEQFF. CDR3 DNA sequence: TGTGCCAGCAGTTGGGCTCCCAGCTCCTACAATGAGCAGTTCTTC.

This chain uses TRBV28 with TRBJ1-4; TRBD1 agrees at 7 bases. J gave up 8 bases and V 2 bases, and 5 bases lay outside the gene matches. Germline V gene sequence: CDR1 MDHEN, CDR2 SYDVKM. The CDR3 runs 14 residues. Here the CDR3 reads CASSLEGAWEKLFF. The CDR3 DNA sequence: TGTGCCAGCAGTTTAGAGGGGGCATGGGAAAAACTGTTTTTT.